A single sample is the source of the 24 T cell receptor delta chains below, sequenced in a study of γδ T cells in repeated Plasmodium falciparum infection. TCRdb used CATT to re-call clones from the multiplex PCR reads. The data hold approximately 90,000 delta-chain clones, with 0.9% to 1% observed a single time. Bulk repertoires came from Vgamma9/Vdelta2+ or Vdelta2-negative gammadelta T cells flow-sorted from PBMC. Sequencing was performed on gamma-delta T cells from blood. The receptors stem from a pool of human donors (malaria-infected and uninfected, not separated).

Sample share makes this clone medium-sized. The same CDR3 can be traced to other DNA sequences in this sample. CDR3 sequence (DNA): TGTGCCTGTGACCTGCTGGGGGATAATGCCGATAAACTCATCTTT. It is translated as CACDLLGDNADKLIF. The chain couples TRDV2 to TRDJ1; TRDD3 aligns across 10 bases. Germline loops: CDR1 GEAIGNYY, CDR2 EKD. Losses at the gene ends were 3 bases for V and 3 bases for J; bases not matched to a gene: 6. The CDR3 length is 15 residues.

Comment on this clone: The protein held in TCRdb is that of a much larger clone and does not match this DNA's translation at residues 13 and 20, likely because of a read error; the protein shown is translated from the DNA. This sequence joins TRDV1 and TRDJ1; 9 bases line up with TRDD2. Germline CDR1 TSWWSYY, CDR2 QGS. The CDR3 covers 22 residues. In DNA form, the CDR3 reads TGTGCTCTTGGGGAACTCCTTCCTACTAAGTACTGGGTGATACGAGGGGCCGATAAACCCATCTTT. Protein sequence: CALGELLPTKYWVIRGADKPIF.

Comments on this clone: The protein held in TCRdb is that of a much larger clone and does not match this DNA's translation at residue 22, likely because of a read error; the protein shown is translated from the DNA. The CDR3 region has the DNA TGTGCTCTTGGGGAACTACCCTATGTCGCCATTAAAATTCCGGTACTGGGGGATACCCCCGATGAACTCATCTTT. It translates to CALGELPYVAIKIPVLGDTPDELIF. This chain connects TRDV1 to TRDJ1; 12 bases are a match to TRDD3. No J gene was available from TCRdb, and it was assigned here by a germline match of the DNA. CDR1 and CDR2 (germline): TSWWSYY, QGS. The CDR3 is 25 residues long.

This clone was seen many times. The amino acid sequence in TCRdb belongs to a much larger clone and departs from this DNA's translation at residue 12, likely a sequencing read error; the sequence shown is translated from the DNA. The rearrangement joins TRDV2 to TRDJ2; D possibly corresponds to TRDD3 (6 bases). In germline, CDR1 is GEAIGNYY, CDR2 EKD. This CDR3 has 15 amino acids. Written as DNA, the CDR3 is TGTGCCTGTGACACCGTAGGGGGACGGACAGCACGACTCTTCTTT. Translating gives CACDTVGGRTARLFF.

This clone occurred a few times. TCRdb's entry gives the protein of a much larger clone, which mismatches this DNA's translation at residue 4, likely from a read error; the protein reported here is translated from the DNA. The chain links TRDV2 to TRDJ3, with 12 bases fitting TRDD3. TCRdb does not report a J gene; here it was assigned by matching the DNA to germline references. J lost 0 bases, V lost 5 bases, and 10 bases had no gene match. The CDR3 sequence is 20 residues long. From germline, CDR1 is GEAIGNYY and CDR2 EKD. The CDR3 sequence: CACGSPLGDTSSWDTRQMFF. Written as DNA, the CDR3 is TGTGCCTGTGGCTCGCCACTGGGGGATACCAGCTCCTGGGACACCCGACAGATGTTTTTC.

There are a few counts of this clone. The TCRdb record carries a much larger clone's protein, which differs from this DNA's translation at residue 6; a read error is the likely cause, and the protein listed here is the DNA translation. The chain uses TRDV2 and TRDJ1; D may be TRDD3 (5 bases). No J segment appears in TCRdb, so it was assigned here by matching the sequence to germline. The ends were cut back, 1 base at V and 0 bases at J, with 32 bases in the middle. CDR3 length equals 22 residues. CDR1 GEAIGNYY and CDR2 EKD come from the germline V gene. Here the CDR3 reads CACDTGSRGSVPVYLDTDKLIF. The CDR3 nucleotides read TGTGCCTGTGACACTGGTTCCAGGGGGTCAGTACCGGTTTATCTAGACACCGATAAACTCATCTTT.

In regard to this clone: TCRdb assigns this DNA the protein of a much larger clone, which departs from its translation at residue 12; this likely reflects a read error, and the protein shown comes from translating the DNA. The chain carries TRDV1 and TRDJ1; D is possibly TRDD2 (6 bases). The J gene, left out of TCRdb, was set here by checking the DNA against germline. Germline V gives CDR1 TSWWSYY, CDR2 QGS. This CDR3 has 19 amino acids. Trimming removed 2 bases from V and 7 bases from J, with 29 bases in between. CDR3: CALGEEVLRAWVLEVKLIF. The CDR3 bases are TGTGCTCTTGGGGAAGAAGTCCTACGGGCCTGGGTGCTTGAAGTTAAACTCATCTTT.

This clone was seen only a few times. Given a far larger clone just one base away, this is likely a sequencing read error. The sample has other DNA sequences that encode this CDR3 too. The V gene is TRAV36/DV7; the J gene was not called; the table assigns TRDD3, which was not confirmed against the DNA. Germline CDR1 reads VTNFRS; CDR2 reads LTSSGIE (reference sequence). The CDR3 extends over 23 amino acids. The CDR3 DNA sequence: TGTGCTGTGGAAGGGTTTGCGCGACGAAACTACTGGGGGATACTTAGGTACACCGATAAACTCATATTT. It codes for CAVEGFARRNYWGILRYTDKLIF.

This clone occurred many times. TCRdb pairs this DNA with a much larger clone's protein that differs at residue 5, likely a read error; the protein shown was translated from the DNA. This rearrangement joins TRDV1 to TRDJ1, with D possibly matching TRDD2 (8 bases). Germline V CDR1 and CDR2: TSWWSYY, QGS. V lost 4 bases to trimming and J lost 4 bases, with 37 bases between them. The CDR3 is made up of 22 amino acids. The CDR3 sequence: CALGGPDASYKTGDSRGDKLIF. In DNA, the CDR3 is TGTGCTCTTGGGGGACCCGACGCTTCCTACAAAACTGGGGACTCTCGGGGCGATAAACTCATCTTT.

About this clone: A far larger clone is one nucleotide away, so this likely arose from a read error. Other DNA sequences in the sample encode the same CDR3. There is no J gene call, but TRDV2 is given as the V gene; the table's D call, TRDD3, was not checked against the DNA. CDR3 length: 16 residues. Germline V gene data show CDR1 as GEAIGNYY and CDR2 as EKD. As DNA, the CDR3 is TGTGCCTGTGATCTTCTGGGGGATACGAACACCGATAAACTCATTTTT. Its protein is CACDLLGDTNTDKLIF.

This clone was seen at least ten times. This sequence is one base from a far larger clone and is likely a read error. This same CDR3 is encoded by further DNA sequences in the sample. The chain combines TRAV36/DV7 with TRDJ1; 9 bases are a match to TRDD3. Germline CDR1 is VTNFRS and CDR2 is LTSSGIE (reference sequence). The CDR3 loop spans 14 amino acids. This CDR3 reads CAPYWGKYTDKLIF. CDR3 bases: TGTGCCCCTTACTGGGGGAAGTACACCGATAAGCTCATCTTT.

Note on this clone: This likely traces to a read error, being one base from a far larger clone. Other DNA sequences within the sample encode an identical CDR3. J is TRDJ1 and V is TRAV36/DV7; TRDD3 matches 11 bases. CDR3 length: 16 residues. Germline V gene sequence: CDR1 VTNFRS, CDR2 LTSSGIE (reference sequence). CDR3 in DNA: TGTGCTGTGTCCAATACTGGGGGATATTACACCGACAAACTCATCTTT. Translation gives CAVSNTGGYYTDKLIF.

In this sample, this clone turned up many times. TCRdb's entry gives the protein of a much larger clone, which mismatches this DNA's translation at residue 13, likely from a read error; the protein reported here is translated from the DNA. CDR3 amino acids: CASLHALDTDKLTF. DNA of the CDR3: TGTGCATCACTGCACGCTTTGGACACCGATAAACTCACCTTT. This chain connects TRDV3 to TRDJ1; D unclear. Looked up from germline, CDR1 is TVYSNPD and CDR2 is GDNSRS (reference sequence). This CDR3 is built from 14 residues.

Comments on this clone: This sequence is one base from a far larger clone and is likely a read error. The sample holds other DNA sequences that translate to the same CDR3. The rearrangement uses TRDV2 and TRDJ1; D possibly corresponds to TRDD1 (5 bases). In the absence of a J gene in TCRdb, the DNA was matched to germline to assign it here. Germline lookup yields CDR1 GEAIGNYY and CDR2 EKD. With 1 base removed from V and 2 bases from J, the gap between germline ends came to 25 bases. The CDR3 loop spans 19 amino acids. CDR3 sequence: CACDTIDRKQYSVTDKLIF. The CDR3 DNA is TGTGCCTGTGACACAATAGACCGTAAACAGTATTCAGTGACCGATAAACTCATCTTT.

This clone was counted at least ten times. The same CDR3 can be traced to other DNA sequences in this sample. This sequence joins TRDV1 and TRDJ1; 10 nucleotides line up with TRDD3. Germline V CDR1 and CDR2: TSWWSYY, QGS. CDR3 length: 26 residues. Germline trimming cut 2 bases from V and 0 bases from J; bases unmatched to any gene: 33. CDR3 residues: CALGESPQEVTLRVYWGIQYTDKLIF. The CDR3 nucleotides read TGTGCTCTTGGGGAATCCCCCCAAGAGGTGACCTTACGGGTTTACTGGGGGATTCAGTACACCGATAAACTCATCTTT.

This clone came up a few times. TCRdb's listed protein matches a much larger clone and diverges from this DNA's translation at residue 8, likely through a read error; the protein shown comes from the DNA. The chain recombines TRDV2 with TRDJ3; weak D call: TRDD3 (5 bases). As TCRdb names no J gene, one was assigned here on the basis of a DNA match to germline. Germline CDR1 and CDR2: GEAIGNYY and EKD. The CDR3 spans 17 residues. Trimming cost V 3 bases and J 7 bases, with 18 bases left between them. The CDR3 loop reads CACDEELEKKDTRQMFF. DNA for the CDR3: TGTGCCTGTGACGAAGAACTGGAGAAGAAAGACACCCGACAGATGTTTTTC.

Many counts were recorded for this clone. A single base is all that separates this from a far larger clone, so a read error is likely. Other DNA sequences in this specimen translate into the identical CDR3. The chain has TRDV2 and TRDJ1, with 11 bases matching TRDD3. J was trimmed by 5 bases and V by 6 bases; bases with no gene match: 31. The CDR3 loop spans 22 amino acids. The germline CDR1 and CDR2 sequences are GEAIGNYY and EKD. In DNA, the CDR3 is TGTGCCTGTTGGCATCCTACGTCTTCTAGGTCTACTGGGGGATATTTTACTGATAAACTCATCTTT. As protein: CACWHPTSSRSTGGYFTDKLIF.

Points on this clone: The translation of this DNA and the TCRdb protein of a much larger clone differ at residue 15, probably owing to a read error; the protein shown here is translated from the DNA. J is TRDJ1 and V is TRDV1, with 13 bases that match TRDD3. The J gene, absent from TCRdb, was called here by matching the DNA to germline. Per the germline V gene, CDR1 is TSWWSYY and CDR2 is QGS. The CDR3 has 20 amino acids. Trimming removed 0 bases from V and 3 bases from J; junction bases left unmatched: 13. Here the CDR3 reads CALGELLGTGGYGYADKLIF. The CDR3 bases are TGTGCTCTTGGGGAACTCTTGGGAACTGGGGGATACGGTTACGCCGATAAACTCATCTTT.

Details on this clone: Since a far larger clone is one base different, this is likely a read error. Other nucleotide sequences from this sample produce the same CDR3. In nucleotides, the CDR3 is TGTGCCTGTGACACCGGCGACGACAAACTCATCTTT. The encoded protein is CACDTGDDKLIF. The chain has TRDV2 and TRDJ1; D call uncertain. No J gene is reported in TCRdb; it was inferred here by comparing the DNA with germline. Trimming pared 0 bases from V and 8 bases from J, leaving 9 bases between. Germline V gives CDR1 GEAIGNYY, CDR2 EKD. This CDR3 contains 12 residues.

This clone has just a few counts. One base separates it from a far larger clone, so it is likely a read error. This same CDR3 is encoded by further DNA sequences in the sample. The J gene is TRDJ1, the V gene TRDV1; a possible D gene is TRDD3 (6 bases). No J gene was available from TCRdb, and it was assigned here by a germline match of the DNA. Trimming took 0 bases from V and 2 from J, leaving 22 bases between them. The CDR3 loop spans 19 amino acids. Germline CDR1 is TSWWSYY and CDR2 is QGS. The CDR3 protein is CALGELAPPWGHRTDKLIF. The CDR3 DNA sequence: TGTGCTCTTGGGGAACTAGCCCCTCCCTGGGGCCATCGGACCGATAAACTCATCTTT.

This clone was recorded a few times. The protein TCRdb lists belongs to a much larger clone and differs from this DNA's translation at residue 8, which points to a read error; the protein shown is made from the DNA. V is TRDV1 and J is TRDJ1; TRDD3 matches 9 bases. TCRdb carries no J gene annotation; the J gene was assigned here by matching the DNA with germline. Per the germline V gene, CDR1 is TSWWSYY and CDR2 is QGS. The CDR3 sequence is 19 residues long. V dropped 3 bases and J dropped 6; count of bases not matched to a gene: 20. For the CDR3, the DNA is TGTGCTCTTGGGGACCACGGGGCCGGGCTGGGGGATCCTCAAAATAAACTCATCTTT. Translated: CALGDHGAGLGDPQNKLIF.

This clone was found many times. A far bigger clonotype differs at one base, so this is likely a read error. This CDR3 is also generated by other DNA sequences in the sample. The rearrangement uses TRDV1 and TRDJ1; 12 bases match TRDD3. The junction had 18 bases not matched to a gene; V was cut back by 4 bases and J by 6 bases. This CDR3 has 19 amino acids. Germline assignment: CDR1 TSWWSYY and CDR2 QGS. DNA of the CDR3: TGTGCTCTTGGGGTATTCCTGCTTGGAACTGGGGGATACAGGAATAAACTCATCTTT. It specifies CALGVFLLGTGGYRNKLIF.

To note about this clone: This DNA's translation and the protein TCRdb lists, from a much larger clone, do not match at residue 3, likely due to a read error; the protein shown is translated from the DNA. The rearrangement uses TRDV2 and TRDJ1; 7 bases are a match to TRDD3. The J gene, missing from TCRdb, was assigned here through DNA to germline matching. Per the germline V gene, CDR1 is GEAIGNYY and CDR2 is EKD. The CDR3 loop spans 16 amino acids. The CDR3 here is CAREPAAKWGRDKLIF. The CDR3 DNA is TGTGCCCGTGAACCTGCGGCCAAATGGGGGAGAGATAAACTCATCTTT.

Details on this clone: The protein TCRdb lists belongs to a much larger clone and differs from this DNA's translation at residue 17, which points to a read error; the protein shown is made from the DNA. The V gene call is TRDV1, and the J gene call is absent; the D call in the table, TRDD3, was not verified against the DNA. The CDR3 has 18 residues. Germline V CDR1 and CDR2: TSWWSYY, QGS. The DNA for the CDR3 is TGTGCTCTTGGGGACCAAAGACTTTCTGACTGTAACACCGATAAACTCACCTTT. Translation: CALGDQRLSDCNTDKLTF.